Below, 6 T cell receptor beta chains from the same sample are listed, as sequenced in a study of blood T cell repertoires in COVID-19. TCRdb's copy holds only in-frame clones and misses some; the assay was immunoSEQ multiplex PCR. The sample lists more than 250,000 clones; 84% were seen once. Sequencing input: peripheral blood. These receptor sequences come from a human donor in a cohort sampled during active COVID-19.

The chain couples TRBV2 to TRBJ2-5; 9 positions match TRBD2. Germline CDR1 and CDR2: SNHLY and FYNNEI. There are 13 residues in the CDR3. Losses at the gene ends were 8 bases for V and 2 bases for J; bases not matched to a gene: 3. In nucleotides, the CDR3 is TGTGCCAGCGCTAGCGGGAATCAAGAGACCCAGTACTTC. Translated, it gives CASASGNQETQYF.

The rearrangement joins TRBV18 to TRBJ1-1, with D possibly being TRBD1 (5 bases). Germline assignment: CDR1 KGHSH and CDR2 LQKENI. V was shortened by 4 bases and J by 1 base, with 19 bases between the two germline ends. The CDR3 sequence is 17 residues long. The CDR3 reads CASSLSPVDKQNTEAFF. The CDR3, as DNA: TGTGCCAGCTCACTCTCTCCCGTGGACAAGCAGAACACTGAAGCTTTCTTT.

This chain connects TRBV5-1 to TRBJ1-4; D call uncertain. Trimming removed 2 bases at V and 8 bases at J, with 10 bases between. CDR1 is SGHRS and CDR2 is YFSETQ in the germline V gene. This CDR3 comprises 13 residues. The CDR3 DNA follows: TGCGCCAGCAGCTTCGCGGCTGGAGAAAAACTGTTTTTT. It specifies CASSFAAGEKLFF.

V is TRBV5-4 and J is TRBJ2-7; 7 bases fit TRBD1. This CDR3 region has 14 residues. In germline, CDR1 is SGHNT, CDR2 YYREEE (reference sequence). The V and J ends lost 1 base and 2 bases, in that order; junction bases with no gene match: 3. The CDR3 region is CASSLTGVAYEQYF. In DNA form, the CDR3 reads TGTGCCAGCAGCTTGACAGGGGTCGCCTACGAGCAGTACTTC.

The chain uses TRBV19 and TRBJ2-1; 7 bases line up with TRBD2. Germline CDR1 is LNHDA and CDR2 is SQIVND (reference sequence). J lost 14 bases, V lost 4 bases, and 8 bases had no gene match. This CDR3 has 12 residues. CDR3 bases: TGTGCCAGTAGTACCAAGCGGGGTACAAAGTTCTTC. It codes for CASSTKRGTKFF.

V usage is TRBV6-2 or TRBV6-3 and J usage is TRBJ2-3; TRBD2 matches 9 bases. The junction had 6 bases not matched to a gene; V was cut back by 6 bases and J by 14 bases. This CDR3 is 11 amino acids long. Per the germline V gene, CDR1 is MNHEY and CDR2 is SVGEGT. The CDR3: CASSSGTSSYF. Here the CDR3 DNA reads TGTGCCAGCAGCTCCGGGACTAGCTCGTATTTT.